This T cell receptor (beta chain) originates from a study of cytomegalovirus exposure and HLA in healthy donors. V lost 5 bases, J lost 10 bases, and 12 bases lay in between. The germline V gene has CDR1 SGHTA and CDR2 FQGNSA. The CDR3 is made up of 12 amino acids. Primers for the PCR totalled 60 Vbeta and 13 Jbeta. Profiling relied on immunoSEQ multiplex PCR, and the TCRdb table lists in-frame clones only, not all of them. The table has 65,000 to 95,000 clones, 60% to 75% seen once. At least ten counts were recorded for this clone. This receptor was identified in a man aged 65 to 85 in good health and CMV-seronegative. Sequenced input: PBMCs. The chain recombines TRBV7-2 with TRBJ2-1; a possible D gene is TRBD2 (5 bases). The CDR3, as DNA: TGTGCCAGCAGCCGCCCTAGGAGGGAGCAGTTCTTC. Residues: CASSRPRREQFF.